The T cell receptor beta chain described here comes from a study of blood T cell repertoires in COVID-19 (TCRdb year 2020). For the study in its entirety: The collaborator samples originated in the United States, Italy and Spain and spanned the acute and convalescent phases of COVID-19. HLA class I and class II types, where available, came from metadata supplied by the sample provider rather than from assay-based typing. Subjects who had been exposed to COVID-19, were actively infected with it, or had recovered from it provided the deeply sampled blood TCRbeta repertoires that made up the dataset. The samples were drawn from the first 160 participants of the ongoing ImmuneRACE study and from 1,200 or so subjects provided by 6 global collaborators. A freely available public database, intended as a resource for researchers studying the immune response to SARS-CoV-2, is where the repertoires were released. The material from the prospective study consisted of cDNA or gDNA derived from T cells, B-cell-depleted T cells, or PBMCs. Sample metadata almost always included a de-identified subject ID, COVID-19 status, age in years and sex. Summary of the overall study and its limitations: How much clinical and demographic metadata was included differed by source and by participant, and the metadata was provided uncurated.

TCRbeta CDR3 regions were amplified from genomic DNA by means of the immunoSEQ Assay, a bias-controlled multiplex PCR. Per the source publication's procedure: The number of nucleated cells in each sample was estimated by amplification of reference gene primers within the assay. To quantify the absolute abundance of each unique TCRbeta CDR3 rearrangement, sequence reads were collapsed and filtered. For each sample, productive Simpson clonality was calculated by taking the square root of Simpson's diversity index across productive rearrangements. As stored in TCRdb, this immuneACCESS dataset retains in-frame rearrangements with V and J assigned. A fraction of the clones does not appear; measured against another copy, unresolved V genes explain less than half of the discrepancy, and the remainder lacks a known reason. The V and J calls and clone size come from that table; D and trimming were worked out from the DNA. This sample lists 150,000 or so clones; about 90% were detected once. The top ten clones comprise less than 2% of the sample.

As regards this clone: Its recognized antigen is unknown. One end of the junction fails to match germline, which may point to a read error.

Each collaborating institution followed its own protocols to collect whole blood in K2EDTA tubes. For TCRbeta analysis, collaborator samples were shipped as frozen whole blood, as isolated PBMCs, or as DNA extracted from either sample type. The sequenced material came from peripheral blood. This TCR came from a woman aged 60-75 years with acute or convalescent COVID-19.

CDR3 region: CASSLPLSTFSSEQYF. DNA sequence: TGTGCCAGCAGCTTACCCCTTTCGACATTTTCCTCCGAGCAGTACTTC. The receptor chain draws on TRBV7-2 and TRBJ2-7; the D gene is unclear. CDR1 and CDR2 are drawn from the germline V gene: SGHTA, FQGNSA. Including the terminal cysteine and phenylalanine, the CDR3 comprises 16 residues. This entry keeps only the CDR3 DNA: 48 bases, framed from base 1. The full variable domain, with segments outside the CDR3 supplied by the reference TRBV7-2 and TRBJ2-7 proteins, appears as GAGVSQSPSNKVTEKGKDVELRCDPISGHTALYWYRQSLGQGLEFLIYFQGNSAPDKSGLPSDRFSAERTGGSVSTLTIQRTQQEDSAVYLCASSLPLSTFSSEQYFGPGTRLTVT.